This T cell receptor beta chain originates from a study of CD8+CD57+ T cells in acquired aplastic anemia. Across the study: Average DNA yield from sorted CD4+ and CD8+ cells was about 3.2 ug. Notes on the study in general: Patients versus controls showed no significant CD8+ Simpson's diversity difference. Overlap between patients and controls comprised about 30 CD8+ CDR3 sequences.

Sequenced patients had shown CD8+CD57+ cell expansion by flow cytometry. The template for TCR beta VDJ and CDR3 sequence profiling was genomic DNA. TCRdb itself ran the reads through MiXCR, one entry per CDR3 protein. This table has 180,000 or so distinct CDR3 sequences, about 45% appearing once. The CDR3 covers 15 residues. Germline values: CDR1 SNHLY, CDR2 FYNNEI. The V end lost 3 bases, the J end lost 0 bases, and 12 bases lay between the germline ends. Details on this clonotype: Antigen unknown.

The sequence came from a human donor with aplastic anemia. The chain joins TRBV2 to TRBJ2-7; D remains unclear. Sequencing input: sorted CD4+, CD8+, or CD8+CD57+ T cells (not recorded which) from PBMCs. CDR3 region: CASSEGPLSSYEQYF. DNA for the CDR3: TGTGCCAGCAGTGAGGGCCCTCTAAGCTCCTACGAGCAGTACTTC.